The entry below gives a single T cell receptor beta chain sequence along with its context. This clonotype was seen many times. The target of this receptor is not known. The record has no base qualities; no much larger clone is one base away. This sample was taken from a study of T cells in Graves' hyperthyroidism and ophthalmopathy (dated by TCRdb to about 2019). Looking at the study overall: TCR V-J signatures able to tell the groups apart were searched for in a discovery cohort of 100 patients, of whom roughly 42 had Graves' ophthalmopathy and some 60 had stable Graves' hyperthyroidism. After blood sampling, hyperthyroidism patients were treated with methimazole at a starting dose of 30 mg daily, and ophthalmopathy patients were treated with high-dose intravenous methylprednisolone. Prospective prediction of ophthalmopathy was tested in an independent validation cohort consisting of roughly 19 hyperthyroidism patients and approximately 16 patients who later progressed to ophthalmopathy. The study also compared thyroid tissue and blood T-cell repertoires from 5 to 7 Graves' hyperthyroidism patients. The roughly 94 discovery patients were randomly divided into training and test sets at a 7:3 ratio. TCR Vbeta CDR3 sequencing of around 130 peripheral blood samples (approximately 44 ophthalmopathy, about 75 hyperthyroidism and around 17 progressor patients) is reported in the paper. Points the paper makes about the study in general: In validation, progression to ophthalmopathy was predicted by the model with 55% to 71% sensitivity and 72% to 85% specificity, a median of roughly 6.4 months before onset. A model built on a 13 V-J signature distinguished ophthalmopathy from stable hyperthyroidism, reaching 87.88% sensitivity and 81% to 83% specificity in cross-validation and 80%/75% in testing. Blood samples also contained most of the expanded thyroid clonotypes (frequency above 0.001), which suggests that blood repertoires may reflect thyroid immune responses. No statistical method was used to fix the sample size in advance, and group allocation was not hidden from the investigators.

Exclusion was applied to patients with uncontrolled infections, other autoimmune diseases, pregnancy or lactation. Clinical symptoms, serum thyroxine and TRAb, thyroid ultrasound, and orbital computed tomography formed the basis for the diagnoses. Trizol reagent was used to extract total RNA, and RNA quality was then checked on an Agilent 2100 Bioanalyzer. TCR beta CDR3 regions were amplified from RNA transcripts. A first-round RT-PCR of the TCR CDR3 used the HTBI primer set with the Qiagen OneStep RT-PCR kit. The libraries were constructed in a second round of multiplex PCR and then size-selected and purified. Sequencing of the libraries was done on an Illumina HiSeq2000 using paired-end 100 bp reads. In the source study's methods: Raw data were processed with SOAPnuke, discarding reads with adapters, uncalled bases, mean Phred below 15, or no exact constant-primer or identifier match. COPE v1.2.5 was used to merge the high-quality paired reads, and each unique nucleotide sequence was defined as a clonotype. MiTCR v1.1 was used to align the clonotypes against IMGT TRBV, TRBD and TRBJ reference segments. The analysis included only V-J combinations with a frequency above 0.0001, which together covered 98% to 99.2% of the repertoires. The TCS score was defined as F50 (clonal expansion) divided by E x V (chaos), with BLOSUM62-based TCRdist calculated between CDR3 peptides within each V-J. Welch's t-statistics and random forest reduced just over 500 V-J features to roughly 13, which were used in a naive Bayes classifier (R e1071). The similarity between thyroid and blood repertoires was quantified using the Morisita-Horn index. TCRdb redid the processing of the public reads, applying fastp at Q25 and MiXCR, and retained in-frame beta chains. CDR3 protein sequences are deduplicated, and each keeps its most common genes and DNA. TCRdb's processing, not the authors' own work, is the source of the V and J calls. The sample table records roughly 570,000 distinct CDR3 sequences; roughly 50% of these occur just once. The ten largest clones capture roughly 19% of the sample.

V trim: 6 bases; J trim: 6 bases; unmatched bases: 8. Inclusive of the bounding cysteine and phenylalanine, the CDR3 is 15 residues long. Just the 45-base CDR3 DNA is kept, in frame starting at base 1. Input material: peripheral blood or thyroid tissue (not recorded which). Here the chain combines TRBV12-3 or TRBV12-4 and TRBJ2-2, with 9 central nucleotides matching TRBD2. The clonotype comes from an adult woman with Graves' disease, either hyperthyroidism or ophthalmopathy (not recorded which). The CDR3 protein: CASSRPSGRPGELFF. The sequenced DNA is TGTGCCAGCAGCCGCCCGAGCGGGAGGCCCGGGGAGCTGTTTTTT.